The 30 T cell receptor beta chains listed next were all sequenced from one sample in a study of cytomegalovirus exposure and HLA in healthy donors. 13 Jbeta primers and 60 Vbeta primers were used for the PCR. TCRdb keeps only in-frame clones here, not all; method: immunoSEQ multiplex PCR. This table holds about 81,000 clones, just under 90% found once. Sequencing was performed on PBMCs. These receptors were taken from a man younger than 30 in good health and CMV-seronegative.

The chain couples TRBV6-5 to TRBJ2-3; D possibly corresponds to TRBD1 (6 bases). V lost 0 bases and J 3 bases, leaving 10 bases between the germline ends. Germline values: CDR1 MNHEY, CDR2 SVGAGI. The CDR3 totals 15 residues. CDR3 sequence reads: CASSYSPGETDTQYF. As DNA, the CDR3 is TGTGCCAGCAGTTACTCGCCAGGGGAAACAGATACGCAGTATTTT.

The rearrangement joins TRBV27 to TRBJ2-6, with D unresolved. Germline loops: CDR1 MNHEY, CDR2 SMNVEV (reference sequence). The CDR3 has 16 residues. V gave up 8 bases and J gave up 3 bases, with 17 bases separating them. This CDR3 is CASGTPGLGGANVLTF. The CDR3 coding sequence is TGTGCCAGCGGAACTCCCGGGTTGGGTGGGGCCAACGTCCTGACTTTC.

This rearrangement joins TRBV30 to TRBJ2-1, with 8 positions matching TRBD1. J was trimmed by 3 bases and V by 1 base; bases with no gene match: 8. This CDR3 has 16 amino acids. Per the germline V gene, CDR1 is GTSNPN and CDR2 is SVGIG (reference sequence). The CDR3 protein is CAWSAAGQGYYNEQFF. In nucleotides, the CDR3 is TGTGCCTGGAGTGCGGCCGGACAGGGTTACTACAATGAGCAGTTCTTC.

Concerning this clone: The same CDR3 is also encoded by other DNA sequences in this sample. This sequence joins TRBV28 and TRBJ2-1; 11 bases map to TRBD2. The CDR3 covers 15 residues. Germline V gene data show CDR1 as MDHEN and CDR2 as SYDVKM. The trim removed 4 bases at V and 4 bases at J, leaving 3 bases unmatched. The CDR3 DNA reads TGTGCCAGCAGTTCGGGACTAGCGGCGTACAATGAGCAGTTCTTC. This translates into CASSSGLAAYNEQFF.

The V and J genes are TRBV7-8 and TRBJ1-5; TRBD1 is a possible D gene (5 bases). Germline V gene lookup returns CDR1 SGHVS and CDR2 FQNEAQ. V dropped 2 bases and J dropped 0 bases, with 11 bases sitting between them. The CDR3 has 16 residues. CDR3 bases: TGTGCCAGCAGCTTAAACCTCAGGGTTAGCAATCAGCCCCAGCATTTT. Translation: CASSLNLRVSNQPQHF.

The V and J genes are TRBV5-1 and TRBJ1-1; the match to TRBD1 covers 7 bases. The trim removed 0 bases at V and 0 bases at J, leaving 5 bases unmatched. In germline, CDR1 is SGHRS, CDR2 YFSETQ. The CDR3 sequence is 16 residues long. The CDR3 DNA reads as TGCGCCAGCAGCTTGGTCGCGACAGGGTTGAACACTGAAGCTTTCTTT. It codes for CASSLVATGLNTEAFF.

This clone was counted between two and nine times. The chain employs TRBV6-4 and TRBJ2-1, with 9 positions matching TRBD1. Per germline, CDR1 MRHNA and CDR2 SNTAGT. V lost 0 bases to trimming and J lost 6 bases; unmatched junction nucleotides: 0. The CDR3 has 14 amino acids. CDR3 amino acids: CASSDSTGGNEQFF. In DNA form, the CDR3 reads TGTGCCAGCAGTGACTCGACAGGGGGCAATGAGCAGTTCTTC.

The V gene is TRBV6-1, the J gene TRBJ2-2; 16 positions match TRBD2. The CDR3 is 16 amino acids. Germline V lookup: CDR1 MNHNS, CDR2 SASEGT. With 3 bases clipped from V and 8 bases from J, the junction kept 3 bases outside the gene matches. CDR3 in amino acids: CASSDGTSGRGGELFF. In nucleotides, the CDR3 is TGTGCCAGCAGTGACGGGACTAGCGGGAGGGGTGGGGAGCTGTTTTTT.

The chain carries TRBV4-2 and TRBJ2-2, with D tentatively TRBD2 (6 bases). Germline CDR1 is LGHNA and CDR2 is YNFKEQ. This CDR3 comprises 18 residues. With 2 bases removed from V and 3 bases from J, the gap between germline ends came to 19 bases. The CDR3 sequence is CASSQKPYGGKHTGELFF. The CDR3 DNA reads as TGTGCCAGCAGCCAAAAACCCTACGGCGGGAAGCACACCGGGGAGCTGTTTTTT.

This clone was found once. The chain joins TRBV25-1 to TRBJ2-1; D remains unclear. Trimming shortened V by 3 bases and J by 6 bases, and 9 bases separated the two germline ends. Per germline, CDR1 MGHDK and CDR2 SYGVNS. The CDR3 is 13 residues long. The CDR3 DNA reads TGTGCCAGCAGTGATCGCCCCGGCAATGAGCAGTTCTTC. It codes for CASSDRPGNEQFF.

Of note for this clone: This specimen includes other DNA sequences encoding the same CDR3. The chain recombines TRBV7-2 with TRBJ2-7; possibly TRBD1 for D (6 bases). Trimming left V 1 base short and J 4 bases short, with 11 bases between. This CDR3 is 14 amino acids long. CDR1 and CDR2 (germline): SGHTA, FQGNSA. The CDR3, as DNA: TGTGCCAGCAGCTTAGTTCCAGGGGAGTACGAGCAGTACTTC. As protein: CASSLVPGEYEQYF.

This clone was observed a single time. V and J are TRBV28 and TRBJ1-6; 9 bases line up with TRBD1. With 6 bases clipped from V and 9 bases from J, the junction kept 9 bases outside the gene matches. The CDR3 is 15 amino acids. CDR1 is MDHEN and CDR2 is SYDVKM in the germline V gene. The CDR3 is CASRPGQGGFSPLHF. The CDR3 DNA reads as TGTGCCAGCAGGCCGGGACAGGGAGGGTTTTCACCCCTCCACTTT.

This chain connects TRBV7-2 to TRBJ2-3; 9 bases align to TRBD1. This CDR3 is 15 amino acids long. The V gene's germline CDR1 is SGHTA and CDR2 FQGNSA. With V trimmed by 4 bases and J by 1 base, 3 bases remained unmatched. The CDR3 region is CASSSRTGGTDTQYF. The CDR3, as DNA: TGTGCCAGCAGCTCGCGGACAGGGGGCACAGATACGCAGTATTTT. The full variable domain, rest sourced from reference TRBV7-2 and TRBJ2-3, is GAGVSQSPSNKVTEKGKDVELRCDPISGHTALYWYRQSLGQGLEFLIYFQGNSAPDKSGLPSDRFSAERTGGSVSTLTIQRTQQEDSAVYLCASSSRTGGTDTQYFGPGTRLTVL.

The V call is TRBV14, the J call TRBJ1-4; D is unresolved. Trimming shortened V by 2 bases and J by 0 bases, and 7 bases separated the two germline ends. The CDR3 runs to 15 residues. The germline CDR1 and CDR2 sequences are SGHDN and FVKESK. The CDR3 is CASSQRIATNEKLFF. The CDR3 DNA is TGTGCCAGCAGCCAACGCATAGCAACTAATGAAAAACTGTTTTTT.

The J gene is TRBJ1-4, the V gene TRBV5-4; TRBD1 aligns across 10 bases. Per the germline V gene, CDR1 is SGHNT and CDR2 is YYREEE (reference sequence). The CDR3 covers 16 residues. V shed 0 bases and J 5 bases; nucleotides not matched to a gene: 4. CDR3 amino acids: CASSLGQGAPNEKLFF. CDR3 coding DNA: TGTGCCAGCAGCTTGGGACAGGGGGCTCCGAATGAAAAACTGTTTTTT.

The chain carries TRBV19 and TRBJ2-5; 9 nucleotides align to TRBD2. In germline, CDR1 is LNHDA, CDR2 SQIVND (reference sequence). V lost 6 bases to trimming and J lost 6 bases; unmatched junction nucleotides: 8. The CDR3 covers 14 residues. CDR3 loop: CASSVAGAGKTQYF. The CDR3 DNA follows: TGTGCCAGTAGCGTAGCGGGAGCAGGGAAGACCCAGTACTTC.

This clone was seen once. This chain links TRBV29-1 with TRBJ2-5, with 7 positions matching TRBD2. Germline CDR1 and CDR2: SQVTM and ANQGSEA. The CDR3 has 11 residues. V lost 5 bases and J lost 7; bases outside the gene matches: 4. The CDR3 region has the DNA TGCAGCGTTACTTGGGGGGGGACCCAGTACTTC. This codes for CSVTWGGTQYF.

The chain is built from TRBV5-1 and TRBJ2-1, with D possibly TRBD1 on 6 matching bases. Between the trimmed V and J ends, which lost 2 bases and 5 bases, there was a span of 11 bases. The germline V gene has CDR1 SGHRS and CDR2 YFSETQ. The CDR3 consists of 14 residues. This CDR3 reads CASSLRRGNNEQFF. DNA of the CDR3: TGCGCCAGCAGCTTACGCAGGGGCAACAATGAGCAGTTCTTC. The variable domain in full, completed from reference TRBV5-1 and TRBJ2-1, reads KAGVTQTPRYLIKTRGQQVTLSCSPISGHRSVSWYQQTPGQGLQFLFEYFSETQRNKGNFPGRFSGRQFSNSRSEMNVSTLELGDSALYLCASSLRRGNNEQFFGPGTRLTVL.

V is TRBV7-9 and J is TRBJ2-7; TRBD1 matches 7 bases. V gave up 3 bases and J gave up 3 bases; unmatched junction bases: 8. Looked up from germline, CDR1 is SEHNR and CDR2 is FQNEAQ (reference sequence). The length of the CDR3 is 15 residues. The CDR3, as DNA: TGTGCCAGCAGCTTGGACAGGACCCTGTTCTACGAGCAGTACTTC. Translating gives CASSLDRTLFYEQYF.

This rearrangement joins TRBV4-2 to TRBJ1-4; tentative D call: TRBD1 (5 bases). Germline V CDR1 and CDR2: LGHNA, YNFKEQ. This CDR3 region has 16 residues. V was shortened by 1 base and J by 5 bases, with 14 bases between the two germline ends. CDR3 protein: CASSQAGFAGNEKLFF. The CDR3 nucleotides read TGTGCCAGCAGCCAAGCAGGGTTCGCGGGGAATGAAAAACTGTTTTTT.

The chain recombines TRBV5-8 with TRBJ2-1, with 7 bases aligning to TRBD2. Germline lookup yields CDR1 SGHTS and CDR2 YDEGEE. The J segment lost 6 bases and the V segment lost 4 bases, leaving 13 bases of the junction unmatched. The CDR3 consists of 16 residues. The CDR3 loop is CASSRRTKREGNEQFF. The CDR3 nucleotides read TGTGCCAGCAGCCGAAGGACAAAAAGGGAGGGCAATGAGCAGTTCTTC.

This chain joins TRBV7-2 and TRBJ2-1; 12 bases are a match to TRBD2. The CDR3 is 17 amino acids. J gave up 3 bases and V 2 bases, and 5 bases lay outside the gene matches. Per the germline V gene, CDR1 is SGHTA and CDR2 is FQGNSA. CDR3 nucleotide sequence: TGTGCCAGCAGCTTATGGGCGACTAGCGGGGGCTACAATGAGCAGTTCTTC. It specifies CASSLWATSGGYNEQFF.

A note on this clone: Other DNA variants within this sample encode the same CDR3. This rearrangement joins TRBV4-3 to TRBJ1-2; 12 nucleotides line up with TRBD1. Germline CDR1 and CDR2: LGHNA and YSLEER. V lost 1 base and J lost 8; bases outside the gene matches: 11. The CDR3 has 17 amino acids. The DNA for the CDR3 is TGCGCCAGCAGCCAAGTAGTAATGGGACAGGGGGCGAGAGGCTACACCTTC. The encoded protein is CASSQVVMGQGARGYTF.

CDR3 bases: TGTGCCAGCAGCTCCGGACAGACGAACACTGAAGCTTTCTTT. As protein: CASSSGQTNTEAFF. The V gene is TRBV5-4, the J gene TRBJ1-1; the D gene is possibly TRBD1 (6 bases). From germline, CDR1 is SGHNT and CDR2 YYREEE (reference sequence). The CDR3 loop spans 14 amino acids. V was shortened by 3 bases and J by 1 base, with 10 bases between the two germline ends.

The genes are TRBV6-4 and TRBJ2-2; TRBD1 aligns across 7 bases. V dropped 2 bases and J dropped 6; count of bases not matched to a gene: 3. Germline lookup yields CDR1 MRHNA and CDR2 SNTAGT. The CDR3 totals 14 residues. The CDR3 is CASSDEGGSGELFF. CDR3 sequence (DNA): TGTGCCAGCAGTGACGAAGGGGGCTCCGGGGAGCTGTTTTTT.

The chain is built from TRBV7-9 and TRBJ2-7; D gene ambiguous. CDR1 is SEHNR and CDR2 is FQNEAQ in the germline V gene (reference sequence). This CDR3 contains 17 residues. The V end lost 1 base, the J end lost 4 bases, and 20 bases lay between the germline ends. CDR3 nucleotide sequence: TGTGCCAGCAGCTTAGGGCCCCCGGGTCCCGTTCATTACGAGCAGTACTTC. This translates into CASSLGPPGPVHYEQYF.

This clone was seen once. The gene calls are TRBV7-9 and TRBJ2-5; TRBD1 is a possible D gene (6 bases). CDR1 and CDR2 (germline): SEHNR, FQNEAQ (reference sequence). The germline V and J ends were trimmed by 0 bases and 1 base, with 6 bases remaining between them. CDR3 size: 14 residues. CDR3 in DNA: TGTGCCAGCAGCTTAGCAGGGGGCCAAGAGACCCAGTACTTC. Protein sequence: CASSLAGGQETQYF.

The chain is built from TRBV5-4 and TRBJ2-2; D unresolved. CDR1 and CDR2 from the germline V gene are SGHNT and YYREEE (reference sequence). V was clipped by 1 base and J by 3 bases, with 13 bases between them. CDR3 length: 16 amino acids. CDR3 in amino acids: CASSLRREIDTGELFF. The CDR3 DNA reads as TGTGCCAGCAGCTTGAGGAGAGAAATTGACACCGGGGAGCTGTTTTTT.

V is TRBV2 and J is TRBJ2-1, with TRBD2 identical over 11 bases. The CDR3 loop spans 15 amino acids. Germline V gene data show CDR1 as SNHLY and CDR2 as FYNNEI. J lost 7 bases, V lost 5 bases, and 7 bases had no gene match. The CDR3 nucleotides read TGTGCCAGCAGTTTAGCGGGAGGGCCGCGGAATGAGCAGTTCTTC. It translates to CASSLAGGPRNEQFF.

The chain links TRBV28 to TRBJ2-7, with TRBD1 matching 7 bases. The CDR3 totals 12 residues. From germline, CDR1 is MDHEN and CDR2 SYDVKM. After removal of 5 bases from V and 12 bases from J, the junction contained 10 bases not matched to a gene. CDR3 DNA: TGTGCCAGCAGTCTCGGGACAGCGGTCCGGTACTTC. It translates to CASSLGTAVRYF. The complete variable domain, with remaining parts taken from reference TRBV28 and TRBJ2-7, reads DVKVTQSSRYLVKRTGEKVFLECVQDMDHENMFWYRQDPGLGLRLIYFSYDVKMKEKGDIPEGYSVSREKKERFSLILESASTNQTSMYLCASSLGTAVRYFGPGTRLTVT.